The rows below give T cell receptor beta chains drawn from one sample of a study of T cell responses to AZD1222 COVID-19 vaccine. Sequencing used immunoSEQ multiplex PCR; TCRdb keeps in-frame clones, though not all of them. The table records 95,000 to 110,000 clones, approximately 86% of them present only once. Sequenced material: peripheral blood, taken 28 days after the second dose of the MenACWY control vaccine. The receptors were sampled from an adult who received the MenACWY meningococcal vaccine as a control. Both conserved end residues are part of each CDR3. A D gene is named only where the DNA matches it firmly. Clone size is stated in some rows and not others, as once, few, many or a class when expanded.

D gene: TRBD2
J gene: TRBJ2-3
clone size: -
V gene: TRBV7-2
CDR3 protein: CASSFLSGGGRSDTQYF
CDR3 DNA: TGTGCCAGCAGCTTCCTGAGCGGGGGGGGTAGGTCAGATACGCAGTATTTT

D gene: -
J gene: TRBJ1-2
clone size: once
V gene: TRBV12-3/TRBV12-4
CDR3 protein: CASTRGANYGYTF
CDR3 DNA: TGTGCCAGCACCCGGGGGGCGAACTATGGCTACACCTTC

D gene: -
J gene: TRBJ1-5
clone size: -
V gene: TRBV28
CDR3 protein: CASRRVRPRGTREGNQPQHF
CDR3 DNA: TGTGCCAGCAGACGTGTCCGACCGCGAGGAACCCGAGAGGGCAATCAGCCCCAGCATTTT

D gene: -
J gene: TRBJ2-7
clone size: -
V gene: TRBV5-1
CDR3 protein: CASSLVGSEQYF
CDR3 DNA: TGCGCCAGCAGCTTGGTGGGGTCCGAGCAGTACTTC

D gene: TRBD1
J gene: TRBJ2-6
clone size: -
V gene: TRBV7-9
CDR3 protein: CASSLSRTGIWTGANVLTF
CDR3 DNA: TGTGCCAGCAGCTTATCCCGGACAGGGATATGGACTGGGGCCAACGTCCTGACTTTC

D gene: -
J gene: TRBJ2-7
clone size: -
V gene: TRBV10-3
CDR3 protein: CAISDRDLLSYEQYF
CDR3 DNA: TGTGCCATCAGTGATCGGGACCTACTATCCTACGAGCAGTACTTC

D gene: TRBD1
J gene: TRBJ2-7
clone size: -
V gene: TRBV10-3
CDR3 protein: CAISEMDRGWYEQYF
CDR3 DNA: TGTGCCATCAGTGAGATGGACAGGGGTTGGTACGAGCAGTACTTC

D gene: -
J gene: TRBJ2-3
clone size: once
V gene: TRBV7-3
CDR3 protein: CASSPLGGQRTDTQYF
CDR3 DNA: TGTGCCAGCAGCCCTCTCGGGGGACAGCGCACAGATACGCAGTATTTT

D gene: -
J gene: TRBJ1-6
clone size: -
V gene: TRBV10-3
CDR3 protein: CAIRGNSGNSPLHF
CDR3 DNA: TGTGCCATCAGGGGGAACTCTGGTAATTCACCCCTCCACTTT

D gene: -
J gene: TRBJ2-7
clone size: -
V gene: TRBV5-1
CDR3 protein: CASSLGQGGYEQYF
CDR3 DNA: TGCGCCAGCAGCTTGGGACAGGGAGGTTACGAGCAGTACTTC

D gene: -
J gene: TRBJ2-1
clone size: -
V gene: TRBV5-5
CDR3 protein: CASSVQGGDGKEQFF
CDR3 DNA: TGTGCCAGCAGCGTACAGGGTGGAGATGGTAAGGAGCAGTTCTTC

D gene: -
J gene: TRBJ1-6
clone size: -
V gene: TRBV5-6
CDR3 protein: CASSNNSPLHF
CDR3 DNA: TGTGCCAGCAGCAACAATTCACCCCTCCACTTT

D gene: -
J gene: TRBJ2-7
clone size: -
V gene: TRBV19
CDR3 protein: CASSIDSWHEQYF
CDR3 DNA: TGTGCCAGTAGTATTGACAGTTGGCACGAGCAGTACTTC

D gene: -
J gene: TRBJ2-2
clone size: -
V gene: TRBV6-5
CDR3 protein: CASSWASYAGELFF
CDR3 DNA: TGTGCCAGCAGTTGGGCCAGTTACGCCGGGGAGCTGTTTTTT

D gene: -
J gene: TRBJ1-1
clone size: -
V gene: TRBV10-3
CDR3 protein: CAIRGFGTEAFF
CDR3 DNA: TGTGCCATCAGGGGATTCGGCACTGAAGCTTTCTTT

D gene: TRBD2
J gene: TRBJ2-3
clone size: -
V gene: TRBV5-6
CDR3 protein: CASNSLGASGPRTDTQYF
CDR3 DNA: TGTGCCTCGAATTCACTTGGGGCTAGCGGTCCTCGCACAGATACGCAGTATTTT

D gene: -
J gene: TRBJ1-3
clone size: few
V gene: TRBV6-2/TRBV6-3
CDR3 protein: CASSYSPDSGNTIYF
CDR3 DNA: TGTGCCAGCAGTTACTCTCCGGACTCTGGAAACACCATATATTTT

D gene: -
J gene: TRBJ2-7
clone size: -
V gene: TRBV5-6
CDR3 protein: CASSLTTVQTYEQYF
CDR3 DNA: TGTGCCAGCAGCTTGACGACAGTCCAGACCTACGAGCAGTACTTC

D gene: TRBD1
J gene: TRBJ2-7
clone size: -
V gene: TRBV11-1
CDR3 protein: CASSPRTGAYEQYF
CDR3 DNA: TGTGCCAGCAGCCCTCGGACAGGGGCATACGAGCAGTACTTC

D gene: TRBD1
J gene: TRBJ2-6
clone size: -
V gene: TRBV19
CDR3 protein: CASNPGTGISGANVLTF
CDR3 DNA: TGTGCCAGTAACCCCGGGACAGGGATTTCTGGGGCCAACGTCCTGACTTTC

D gene: -
J gene: TRBJ2-1
clone size: once
V gene: TRBV11-3
CDR3 protein: CASSLGRGQYNEQFF
CDR3 DNA: TGTGCCAGCAGCTTAGGTCGGGGGCAGTACAATGAGCAGTTCTTC

D gene: -
J gene: TRBJ1-2
clone size: -
V gene: TRBV5-1
CDR3 protein: CASSLSANYGYTF
CDR3 DNA: TGCGCCAGCAGCTTGTCAGCTAACTATGGCTACACCTTC

D gene: -
J gene: TRBJ2-7
clone size: -
V gene: TRBV7-2
CDR3 protein: CASSSNRGTVSSYEQYF
CDR3 DNA: TGTGCCAGCAGCTCAAACCGGGGGACGGTGAGCTCCTACGAGCAGTACTTC

D gene: TRBD1
J gene: TRBJ1-1
clone size: -
V gene: TRBV7-9
CDR3 protein: CASRRGQGNTEAFF
CDR3 DNA: TGTGCCAGCAGAAGGGGACAGGGCAACACTGAAGCTTTCTTT

D gene: TRBD1
J gene: TRBJ2-4
clone size: once
V gene: TRBV19
CDR3 protein: CASSRTGQAKNIQYF
CDR3 DNA: TGTGCCAGTAGTAGGACAGGGCAAGCCAAAAACATTCAGTACTTC

D gene: -
J gene: TRBJ1-1
clone size: -
V gene: TRBV28
CDR3 protein: CASKMGGGPDTEAFF
CDR3 DNA: TGTGCCAGCAAAATGGGCGGGGGGCCAGACACTGAAGCTTTCTTT

D gene: -
J gene: TRBJ1-1
clone size: -
V gene: TRBV4-3
CDR3 protein: CASSRRTWGNTEAFF
CDR3 DNA: TGCGCCAGCAGCCGCCGTACTTGGGGGAACACTGAAGCTTTCTTT

D gene: -
J gene: TRBJ2-6
clone size: once
V gene: TRBV7-9
CDR3 protein: CASSLDPGVRSGANVLTF
CDR3 DNA: TGTGCCAGCAGCTTAGATCCGGGAGTACGCTCTGGGGCCAACGTCCTGACTTTC

D gene: -
J gene: TRBJ1-1
clone size: once
V gene: TRBV7-2
CDR3 protein: CASSLGAGGNTEAFF
CDR3 DNA: TGTGCCAGCAGCTTAGGGGCGGGTGGAAACACTGAAGCTTTCTTT

D gene: -
J gene: TRBJ2-6
clone size: -
V gene: TRBV11-2
CDR3 protein: CASSLVSGFGANVLTF
CDR3 DNA: TGTGCCAGCAGCTTAGTCTCCGGGTTTGGGGCCAACGTCCTGACTTTC

D gene: -
J gene: TRBJ1-1
clone size: -
V gene: TRBV11-1
CDR3 protein: CASSLDDNRHTEAFF
CDR3 DNA: TGTGCCAGCAGCTTAGACGATAACCGTCACACTGAAGCTTTCTTT

D gene: TRBD1
J gene: TRBJ2-3
clone size: -
V gene: TRBV28
CDR3 protein: CASSLYRGRTDTQYF
CDR3 DNA: TGTGCCAGCAGTTTATACAGGGGGCGCACAGATACGCAGTATTTT

D gene: -
J gene: TRBJ1-5
clone size: -
V gene: TRBV2
CDR3 protein: CASARGGNQPQHF
CDR3 DNA: TGTGCCAGCGCTAGGGGGGGCAATCAGCCCCAGCATTTT

D gene: TRBD1
J gene: TRBJ1-5
clone size: -
V gene: TRBV28
CDR3 protein: CASSLGTGQGYNQPQHF
CDR3 DNA: TGTGCCAGCAGTTTGGGTACGGGACAGGGTTACAATCAGCCCCAGCATTTT

D gene: TRBD1
J gene: TRBJ1-2
clone size: -
V gene: TRBV11-2
CDR3 protein: CASGYRGVFGYTF
CDR3 DNA: TGTGCCAGCGGATACAGGGGGGTATTCGGCTACACCTTC

D gene: -
J gene: TRBJ1-1
clone size: few
V gene: TRBV12-3/TRBV12-4
CDR3 protein: CASSLGLNTEAFF
CDR3 DNA: TGTGCCAGCAGTTTAGGGTTGAACACTGAAGCTTTCTTT